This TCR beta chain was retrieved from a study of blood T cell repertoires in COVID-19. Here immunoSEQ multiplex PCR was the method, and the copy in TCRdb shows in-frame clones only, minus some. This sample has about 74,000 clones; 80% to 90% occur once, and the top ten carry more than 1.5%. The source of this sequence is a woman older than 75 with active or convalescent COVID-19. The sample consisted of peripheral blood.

As DNA, the CDR3 is TGTGCCAGCAACCTTGACAGGGGGCTGGGCTATGGCTACACCTTC. As protein: CASNLDRGLGYGYTF. The J gene is TRBJ1-2, the V gene TRBV7-2, with 10 bases matching TRBD1. CDR1 SGHTA and CDR2 FQGNSA come from the germline V gene. V shed 7 bases, J shed 4 bases, and the junction held 9 bases outside the gene matches. The CDR3 covers 15 residues.